The rows below give T cell receptor beta chains drawn from one sample of a study of vaccination effects on CD4 cells after COVID-19. These receptors have no known antigen. Assay: immunoSEQ multiplex PCR; the TCRdb copy retains only in-frame clones and omits some. The sample has under 80,000 clones; 73% are singletons. This specimen consisted of CD4+ T cells from PBMCs cultured with HIV peptides, obtained before COVID-19 vaccination. These receptor sequences come from a human donor who had a prior SARS-CoV-2 infection. Both conserved end residues are part of each CDR3. Fields, in order: V gene, J gene, CDR3 protein.

V: TRBV11-2
J: TRBJ2-7
CDR3: CASSLVAGERYEQYF

V: TRBV4-3
J: TRBJ2-5
CDR3: CASSRRGGETQYF

V: TRBV21-1
J: TRBJ1-2
CDR3: CASSPKARPSNYGYTF

V: TRBV18
J: TRBJ2-7
CDR3: CASSLHRGALYEQYF

V: TRBV6-1
J: TRBJ1-5
CDR3: CASSVRGAGEVGQPQHF

V: TRBV18
J: TRBJ2-3
CDR3: CASSPDRTDTQYF

V: TRBV2
J: TRBJ1-6
CDR3: CASSVNVALNSPLHF

V: TRBV19
J: TRBJ2-7
CDR3: CASGLAGRTYEQYF

V: TRBV24-1
J: TRBJ1-1
CDR3: CATSDFFRDRDLNTEAFF

V: TRBV5-4
J: TRBJ1-6
CDR3: CASSLKGTSYNSPLHF

V: TRBV7-2
J: TRBJ2-5
CDR3: CASSSGPHQETQYF

V: TRBV2
J: TRBJ1-5
CDR3: CACAEERRQPQHF

V: TRBV11-1
J: TRBJ2-7
CDR3: CASSPGTAFLEQYF

V: TRBV7-3
J: TRBJ2-7
CDR3: CASSSWSGYEQYF

V: TRBV19
J: TRBJ1-1
CDR3: CASSLAPFRGRNTEAFF

V: TRBV15
J: TRBJ2-7
CDR3: CATSRPSLGGEQYF

V: TRBV4-2
J: TRBJ1-6
CDR3: CASSQAGKGPYNSPLHF

V: TRBV6-6
J: TRBJ2-1
CDR3: CASSLMSLTYNEQFF

V: TRBV14
J: TRBJ2-1
CDR3: CASSQATQVVQFF

V: TRBV27
J: TRBJ1-6
CDR3: CASRPTNRDTSPLHF

V: TRBV15
J: TRBJ2-7
CDR3: CATSRTTSLPTIEQYF

V: TRBV2
J: TRBJ2-5
CDR3: CASSEAPPTSGGAQTQYF

V: TRBV11-2
J: TRBJ2-5
CDR3: CASTPIRRQETQYF

V: TRBV6-2/TRBV6-3
J: TRBJ2-7
CDR3: CASSYPYEQYF

V: TRBV7-9
J: TRBJ1-4
CDR3: CASSLGRGHLNEKLFF

V: TRBV9
J: TRBJ1-1
CDR3: CASSALSSRGTEAFF

V: TRBV6-5
J: TRBJ1-2
CDR3: CASSRQGAYGYTF

V: TRBV7-9
J: TRBJ1-4
CDR3: CASSLGNRGNEKLFF

V: TRBV4-2
J: TRBJ2-1
CDR3: CASSQGRDYHNEQFF

V: TRBV7-3
J: TRBJ2-5
CDR3: CASSLLGQIQETQYF

V: TRBV6-6
J: TRBJ1-2
CDR3: CASSYTSGTYGYTF

V: TRBV9
J: TRBJ1-3
CDR3: CASSGLGLSGNTIYF

V: TRBV21-1
J: TRBJ2-2
CDR3: CASQDSSGSNTGELFF

V: TRBV3-1/TRBV3-2
J: TRBJ2-3
CDR3: CASSQVQGTDTQYF

V: TRBV11-3
J: TRBJ2-7
CDR3: CASSLGGAISYEQYF

V: TRBV5-6
J: TRBJ1-1
CDR3: CASSMGSTGYHTEAFF

V: TRBV10-1
J: TRBJ1-1
CDR3: CAGLRHEAFF

V: TRBV6-5
J: TRBJ2-7
CDR3: CASSPASGSSYEQYF

V: TRBV7-9
J: TRBJ2-7
CDR3: CASSPTTGSLYF

V: TRBV19
J: TRBJ1-1
CDR3: CASSMGVETPEAFF

V: TRBV18
J: TRBJ2-7
CDR3: CASSPPGTYEQYF

V: TRBV24-1
J: TRBJ2-1
CDR3: CATSDHDRGSYNEQFF

V: TRBV5-4
J: TRBJ2-2
CDR3: CASSLSSVFTGELFF

V: TRBV29-1
J: TRBJ1-2
CDR3: CSVEVPEGRSYGYTF

V: TRBV27
J: TRBJ1-1
CDR3: CASSLQRNTEAFF

V: TRBV9
J: TRBJ2-1
CDR3: CASSPRANYNEQFF

V: TRBV20-1
J: TRBJ1-2
CDR3: CSARARGYTF

V: TRBV5-1
J: TRBJ2-7
CDR3: CASSSVALGEQYF

V: TRBV23-1
J: TRBJ2-1
CDR3: CASSPAGPNYNEQFF

V: TRBV4-3
J: TRBJ1-4
CDR3: CASSQISYRGPRKLFF

V: TRBV5-1
J: TRBJ2-2
CDR3: CASRPSDRGQVTGELFF

V: TRBV11-2
J: TRBJ1-2
CDR3: CASSLRVGGINYGYTF

V: TRBV4-3
J: TRBJ2-3
CDR3: CASSQDPRGTDTQYF

V: TRBV18
J: TRBJ2-2
CDR3: CASSPRTEGYTGELFF